In this sample, the clone carrying this T cell receptor (beta chain) turned up a few times. The antigen is undetermined. Use of 60 Vbeta and 13 Jbeta primers characterized the PCR. Authors' analysis steps: Per a later analysis, the number of unique TCR beta chains was approximately 73 million, of which 8.5 million to 11 million were shared. Libraries were prepared by immunoSEQ multiplex PCR; TCRdb keeps only in-frame clonotypes and omits some of them. V and J calls plus clone size are reproduced from that table; the DNA served to infer D and trimming. The top ten clones hold 14% to 15% of a sample with over 65,000 clones, 79% of them seen once. The data derive from a study of cytomegalovirus exposure and HLA in healthy donors. Study outcomes and limitations: Common viral pathogens seemed to be connected with several of the most significant clusters, according to a later analysis.

CDR1 and CDR2 from the germline V gene are KGHSH and LQKENI. With 1 base removed from V and 3 bases from J, the gap between germline ends came to 6 bases. CDR3 length: 13 residues. V gene TRBV18 combines with J gene TRBJ2-5, with D uncertain. This sequence originates from a woman in her thirties or forties in good health and CMV-seropositive. The sequencing sample was made of PBMCs. The CDR3, as DNA: TGTGCCAGCTCACCACTCAGAAAAGAGACCCAGTACTTC. It codes for CASSPLRKETQYF.